This is a list of T cell receptor beta chains from one sample in a study of human thymus T cells. Data came from immunoSEQ multiplex PCR; TCRdb stores just in-frame clones and leaves some out. Among tens of thousands of clones listed, 95% were seen once. Sequencing was done on a sample of thymus tissue. The receptors originated from a girl under three years old with a congenital heart defect but otherwise immunologically healthy. Each CDR3 is given with its conserved first and last residue. D genes are given only for firm matches. The listing skips clone size in some rows; elsewhere it reads once, few, many or a size class.

TRBV29-1	TRBD1	TRBJ2-5	-	TGCAGCGTCCGAAAGACAGGGTCGAGGCAAGAGACCCAGTACTTC	CSVRKTGSRQETQYF
TRBV5-1	-	TRBJ2-5	once	TGCGCCAGCAGCCTTAAGGGGCGGAAGTACCAAGAGACCCAGTACTTC	CASSLKGRKYQETQYF
TRBV27	-	TRBJ2-7	-	TGTGCCAGCAGTTTTAGGAGGGCGGACGAGCAGTACTTC	CASSFRRADEQYF
TRBV6-6	-	TRBJ2-1	-	TGTGCCAGCAGTTACGGCATAGACTCCTACAATGAGCAGTTCTTC	CASSYGIDSYNEQFF
TRBV9	-	TRBJ1-2	-	TGTGCCAGCAGCGGGAGCGTGGGGGGCTACACCTTC	CASSGSVGGYTF
TRBV29-1	-	TRBJ2-7	once	TGCAGCGTTGAAGAGTCGTTAGCTGGAGGTACCTACGAGCAGTACTTC	CSVEESLAGGTYEQYF
TRBV14	-	TRBJ1-3	-	TGTGCCAGCAGCCAACAACGCCCCTCTGGAAACACCATATATTTT	CASSQQRPSGNTIYF
TRBV6-5	-	TRBJ2-3	-	TGTGCCAGCAGACTCTCCGGGACGGCTACAGATACGCAGTATTTT	CASRLSGTATDTQYF
TRBV7-2	TRBD2	TRBJ2-7	-	TGTGCCAGCAGCGTAGCGGGAGTCCCCCCCTACGAGCAGTACTTC	CASSVAGVPPYEQYF
TRBV19	-	TRBJ2-2	-	TGTGCCAGTAGTTCCCCCCGGGAGCTGTTTTTT	CASSSPRELFF
TRBV15	-	TRBJ2-7	-	TGTGCCACCAGCACGAAGGACAGCTCCTACGAGCAGTACTTC	CATSTKDSSYEQYF
TRBV5-1	TRBD2	TRBJ2-2	-	TGCGCCAGCAGCTTGAGCGGGAACACGAACACCGGGGAGCTGTTTTTT	CASSLSGNTNTGELFF
TRBV6-5	-	TRBJ2-5	-	TGTGCCAGCTGCTCACCGGGTGGAGAGACCCAGTACTTC	CASCSPGGETQYF
TRBV19	TRBD2	TRBJ2-7	-	TGTGCCAGTAGTAGAGGACCAGGGTATAGTTTTACTAGCGGGAGATTCTACGAGCAGTACTTC	CASSRGPGYSFTSGRFYEQYF
TRBV5-8	TRBD1	TRBJ1-1	-	TGTGCCAGCAGCTTGGGGGGCCCAGGGGGGACTGAAGCTTTCTTT	CASSLGGPGGTEAFF
TRBV7-9	TRBD2	TRBJ2-3	-	TGTGCCAGCAGCTTACTTCCTAGCGGTACTAGCACAGATACGCAGTATTTT	CASSLLPSGTSTDTQYF
TRBV5-1	-	TRBJ2-7	-	TGCGCCAGCAGCTTGGTCGGGGTTGGGGAGCAGTACTTC	CASSLVGVGEQYF
TRBV4-2	TRBD2	TRBJ2-1	once	TGTGCCAGCAGCCAACCCCCCGAGACTAGCGGGAGGGCCCCCTCCTACAATGAGCAGTTCTTC	CASSQPPETSGRAPSYNEQFF
TRBV29-1	-	TRBJ2-7	-	TGCAGCGTTGTGGGCAGGACCACCACATACGAGCAGTACTTC	CSVVGRTTTYEQYF
TRBV28	-	TRBJ1-1	-	TGTGCCAGCAGCCTAGGCAGGGGAGGGATGAACACTGAAGCTTTCTTT	CASSLGRGGMNTEAFF
TRBV11-2	TRBD2	TRBJ2-3	-	TGTGCCAGCAGCTTAGCACGACTAGCAGTCGGCACAGATACGCAGTATTTT	CASSLARLAVGTDTQYF
TRBV7-9	TRBD2	TRBJ2-5	-	TGTGCCAGCAGCGCCGAAGCGGGATACGCCGAGACCCAGTACTTC	CASSAEAGYAETQYF
TRBV7-2	TRBD2	TRBJ2-7	-	TGTGCCAGCAGCTCTCCAGGACTAGCGGGAGGTTCTGAGCAGTACTTC	CASSSPGLAGGSEQYF
TRBV28	TRBD2	TRBJ2-1	-	TGTGCCAGCAGTTTTGAAGGGACTAGCGGGATCGATGAGCAGTTCTTC	CASSFEGTSGIDEQFF
TRBV6-6	-	TRBJ2-7	-	TGTGCCAGCAGTTGGCCATGGATTCATAGGGGCGAGCAGTACTTC	CASSWPWIHRGEQYF
TRBV5-6	-	TRBJ1-5	-	TGTGCCAGCAGCCGGGGGACCCGGGACAATCAGCCCCAGCATTTT	CASSRGTRDNQPQHF
TRBV7-9	TRBD1	TRBJ1-4	-	TGTGCCAGCAGTGCCGAAAGCCGGGACAGGGAGATAAATGAAAAACTGTTTTTT	CASSAESRDREINEKLFF
TRBV4-1	-	TRBJ2-5	-	TGCGCCAGCAGCCAAGATGAGTCCCAGTACTTC	CASSQDESQYF
TRBV5-1	-	TRBJ2-2	-	TGCGCCAGCAGCTTGGCCGCCAGGGCGAGGACCGGGGAGCTGTTTTTT	CASSLAARARTGELFF
TRBV27	TRBD1	TRBJ2-7	-	TGTGCCAGCAGTTTACACTCCCTGTCGGGACAGGGGGCGTTCCACGAGCAGTACTTC	CASSLHSLSGQGAFHEQYF
TRBV28	-	TRBJ1-2	-	TGTGCCAGCAGTTTTCGGGGGGATGGCTACACCTTC	CASSFRGDGYTF
TRBV7-2	TRBD2	TRBJ2-5	-	TGTGCCAGCAGCTTACGGAAATCGCGGGAGGGCCGAGAGACCCAGTACTTC	CASSLRKSREGRETQYF
TRBV5-1	TRBD1	TRBJ2-5	-	TGCGCCAGCAGTTGGGGACAGGGAAGGGAGACCCAGTACTTC	CASSWGQGRETQYF
TRBV5-6	-	TRBJ1-2	-	TGTGCCAGCAGCTTGTCCCTACAGAACTATGGCTACACCTTC	CASSLSLQNYGYTF
TRBV13	TRBD2	TRBJ2-5	-	TGTGCCACCCGGACTAGCGGGACAAATATGAAAGAGACCCAGTACTTC	CATRTSGTNMKETQYF
TRBV6-1	TRBD1	TRBJ2-7	once	TGTGCCAGCAGTCATAGGGACAGGGGGTACGAGCAGTACTTC	CASSHRDRGYEQYF
TRBV6-5	-	TRBJ2-1	-	TGTGCCAGCAGTTACTCAAAGTCCCGATACAATGAGCAGTTCTTC	CASSYSKSRYNEQFF
TRBV30	-	TRBJ1-3	-	TGTGCCTGGAGTGTACCCGGGAACTCTGGAAACACCATATATTTT	CAWSVPGNSGNTIYF
TRBV29-1	-	TRBJ1-1	-	TGCAGCGTTCCAAGGGTGGGGAACACTGAAGCTTTCTTT	CSVPRVGNTEAFF
TRBV7-6	TRBD2	TRBJ2-1	-	TGTGCCAGCAGCTTTAGCCTAGCGGGAGAATGCAATGAGCAGTTCTTC	CASSFSLAGECNEQFF
TRBV7-2	-	TRBJ2-1	-	TGTGCCAGCAGCCAATGCACAGGGTGGGAGCAGTTCTTC	CASSQCTGWEQFF
TRBV5-8	TRBD1	TRBJ1-4	-	TGTGCCAGCAGCTCTCTAATCAGGACAGGAGAGGTGTCGAAGGATGAAAAACTGTTTTTT	CASSSLIRTGEVSKDEKLFF
TRBV30	-	TRBJ1-3	-	TGTGCCTGGTTAAACAGGCGAGTGAACACTGGAAACACCATATATTTT	CAWLNRRVNTGNTIYF
TRBV11-2	TRBD2	TRBJ2-1	once	TGTGCCAGCAGCTTACGACTAGCGGGAGATATGGGGGGCGACAATGAGCAGTTCTTC	CASSLRLAGDMGGDNEQFF
TRBV5-6	-	TRBJ2-2	-	TGTGCCAGCAGCTTGGGCCTACCGAACACCGGGGAGCTGTTTTTT	CASSLGLPNTGELFF
TRBV27	-	TRBJ1-4	-	TGTGCCAGCAGGGGGGGCCCACTCCATGAAAAACTGTTTTTT	CASRGGPLHEKLFF
TRBV27	-	TRBJ2-7	-	TGTGCCAGCAGTTTAGGGGGCTACGAGCAGTACTTC	CASSLGGYEQYF
TRBV27	-	TRBJ1-4	-	TGTGCCAGCAGTTTAAAGTACGGTTATGAAAAACTGTTTTTT	CASSLKYGYEKLFF
TRBV7-3	TRBD2	TRBJ2-5	-	TGTGCCAGCAGCTTAAATAGAGCCGCGGACCGTCCAAAAGGTAGCGGGACGTGGGGAGAGACCCAGTACTTC	CASSLNRAADRPKGSGTWGETQYF
TRBV5-6	TRBD2	TRBJ2-7	-	TGTGCCAGCAGCCCTGGCGGGACTAGCTACGAGCAGTACTTC	CASSPGGTSYEQYF
TRBV27	-	TRBJ2-1	-	TGTGCCAGCGGGTCTGAGCAGTTCTTC	CASGSEQFF
TRBV27	TRBD1	TRBJ1-1	-	TGTGCCAGCAGTTTCCGGACAGGTCTACCCATGAACACTGAAGCTTTCTTT	CASSFRTGLPMNTEAFF
TRBV4-3	TRBD2	TRBJ2-3	-	TGCGCCAGCAGCCAAGATCCGGTCGTAGTCCCTAGCGGCAGCACAGATACGCAGTATTTT	CASSQDPVVVPSGSTDTQYF
TRBV7-2	-	TRBJ2-1	-	TGTGCCAGCAGCTCTATCTTGCTCTCCTACAATGAGCAGTTCTTC	CASSSILLSYNEQFF
TRBV6-1	TRBD1	TRBJ2-7	once	TGTGCCAGCAGCAAAGGGACAGGGAGTTACGAGCAGTACTTC	CASSKGTGSYEQYF
TRBV28	TRBD1	TRBJ1-1	once	TGTGCCAGCAGTTTCCGGGACAGGGCTGAATTGAAGGGGGAGGAGGACACTGAAGCTTTCTTT	CASSFRDRAELKGEEDTEAFF
TRBV28	TRBD1	TRBJ2-7	-	TGTGCCAGCAGCGCCCCGGGACAGCGCTACGAGCAGTACTTC	CASSAPGQRYEQYF